Each of the 2 T cell receptor beta chains below was sequenced from the same sample in a study of blood T cells in healthy people across ages. A second about 7 to 11 cycle PCR used barcoded and J-beta primers. One entry per CDR3 protein results from TCRdb running MiXCR on the 5' RACE reads. The data show roughly 1,000,000 distinct CDR3 sequences, approximately 26% seen once. This sample was shared with a second study, whose subject was T cells of mothers and their children.

What was sequenced was blood. These receptors were taken from a girl aged 2-10 years in good health.

The V and J genes are TRBV28 and TRBJ2-7, with 9 bases identical to TRBD1. This CDR3 comprises 15 residues. The junction had 8 bases not matched to a gene; V was cut back by 4 bases and J by 4 bases. Germline V CDR1 and CDR2: MDHEN, SYDVKM. The DNA for the CDR3 is TGTGCCAGCAGTTCGGGACAGGGACGTGGTTACGAGCAGTACTTC. It codes for CASSSGQGRGYEQYF.

J is TRBJ1-6 and V is TRBV7-2, with D tentatively TRBD1 (6 bases). The CDR3 extends over 18 amino acids. The V gene's germline CDR1 is SGHTA and CDR2 FQGNSA. Trimming took off 4 bases at V and 1 base at J, with 17 bases between the two ends. CDR3 nucleotide sequence: TGTGCCAGCAGCTACAGGGTAGCCCCTGGATCCTATAATTCACCCCTCCACTTT. Translating gives CASSYRVAPGSYNSPLHF.